This entry lists 5 T cell receptor beta chains sequenced from one sample in a study of vaccination and CD4 T cells after COVID-19. At the Johns Hopkins FTIC core, DNA taken from cultured CD4+ T cells was sequenced by way of the Oncomine TCR Beta short-read assay. MiXCR was run by TCRdb on the PCR reads, yielding one entry per CDR3 protein. The data show about 14,000 distinct CDR3 sequences, about three fifths seen once. Which antigens these TCRs recognize remains unknown. Documented treatment: approximately 10-day PBMC culture with coronavirus spike peptide pools or control peptides (ViraFEST assay). Sequenced input: CD4+ T cells from blood, cultured in vitro. All receptors come from a human donor who had recovered from COVID-19.

This chain's CDR3 is CASSDKNTGELFF. CDR3 sequence (DNA): TGTGCCAGCAGTGACAAAAACACCGGGGAGCTGTTTTTT. The J gene is TRBJ2-2, the V gene TRBV6-4; D not resolved. The V and J ends lost 2 bases and 2 bases respectively, with 3 bases between them. Germline V gene lookup returns CDR1 MRHNA and CDR2 SNTAGT. The CDR3 extends over 13 amino acids.

V gene TRBV18 combines with J gene TRBJ1-2; D gene uncertain. From germline, CDR1 is KGHSH and CDR2 LQKENI. The CDR3 is 15 amino acids. The V end lost 0 bases, the J end lost 4 bases, and 12 bases lay between the germline ends. The DNA for the CDR3 is TGTGCCAGCTCACCACCTGGTGTGGGTCGCTATGGCTACACCTTC. As protein: CASSPPGVGRYGYTF.

Details on this clonotype: This CDR3 fails to terminate in the conserved phenylalanine or tryptophan, so it likely reflects a read error. The chain has TRBV7-9 and TRBJ2-3; D may correspond to TRBD1 or TRBD2 (7 bases each). Trimming removed 4 bases at V and 1 base at J, with 15 bases between. Germline CDR1 SEHNR, CDR2 FQNEAQ (reference sequence). The CDR3 consists of 16 residues. Here the CDR3 reads CASSSGQRGGTDTQYY. CDR3 nucleotides: TGTGCCAGCAGCTCGGGACAGCGGGGCGGCACAGATACGCAGTATTAT.

This clonotype has more than one count but fewer than ten. The chain carries TRBV27 and TRBJ2-1; 8 positions match TRBD2. CDR1 and CDR2 (germline): MNHEY, SMNVEV (reference sequence). Losses at the gene ends were 1 base for V and 0 bases for J; bases not matched to a gene: 14. The CDR3 spans 20 residues. This CDR3 is CASSLWDLREASYSYNEQFF. The CDR3 nucleotides read TGTGCCAGCAGTTTATGGGATTTGCGGGAGGCCAGTTACTCCTACAATGAGCAGTTCTTC.

This chain uses TRBV30 with TRBJ1-6; possible D gene TRBD1, 5 bases. The germline V gene has CDR1 GTSNPN and CDR2 SVGIG (reference sequence). The CDR3 is 14 residues long. V lost 1 base and J lost 7, with 11 bases in between. CDR3: CAWSEGLNNSPLHF. Written as DNA, the CDR3 is TGTGCCTGGAGTGAGGGACTGAACAATTCACCCCTCCACTTT.